This T cell receptor beta chain appears in the sequencing data of a study of blood T cell repertoires in COVID-19. Looking at the study overall: Italy, Spain and the United States were the sources of the convalescent and acute COVID-19 samples.

As originally analysed: Nucleated cell counts were estimated from reference gene primer amplification. The protocol was immunoSEQ multiplex PCR, while the TCRdb copy is restricted to in-frame clones and leaves out a portion. That table gives V, J and clone size, and the DNA gave D and trimming. The sample includes 300,000 to 350,000 clones, approximately 90% of them seen just once. Seattle patients were enrolled while actively infected and followed longitudinally. Trimming at V came to 1 base and at J to 2 bases, leaving 6 bases not matched to a gene. CDR3 length: 16 amino acids. Germline loops: CDR1 KGHSH, CDR2 LQKENI. This clone was seen a single time.

V gene TRBV18 combines with J gene TRBJ2-5, with 8 nucleotides matching TRBD2. The sequenced sample was peripheral blood. This TCR derives from a woman aged 25 to 39 with COVID-19, enrolled during active disease. Written as DNA, the CDR3 is TGTGCCAGCTCACCACTAGTAGCGGGACTTCAAGAGACCCAGTACTTC. As protein: CASSPLVAGLQETQYF.